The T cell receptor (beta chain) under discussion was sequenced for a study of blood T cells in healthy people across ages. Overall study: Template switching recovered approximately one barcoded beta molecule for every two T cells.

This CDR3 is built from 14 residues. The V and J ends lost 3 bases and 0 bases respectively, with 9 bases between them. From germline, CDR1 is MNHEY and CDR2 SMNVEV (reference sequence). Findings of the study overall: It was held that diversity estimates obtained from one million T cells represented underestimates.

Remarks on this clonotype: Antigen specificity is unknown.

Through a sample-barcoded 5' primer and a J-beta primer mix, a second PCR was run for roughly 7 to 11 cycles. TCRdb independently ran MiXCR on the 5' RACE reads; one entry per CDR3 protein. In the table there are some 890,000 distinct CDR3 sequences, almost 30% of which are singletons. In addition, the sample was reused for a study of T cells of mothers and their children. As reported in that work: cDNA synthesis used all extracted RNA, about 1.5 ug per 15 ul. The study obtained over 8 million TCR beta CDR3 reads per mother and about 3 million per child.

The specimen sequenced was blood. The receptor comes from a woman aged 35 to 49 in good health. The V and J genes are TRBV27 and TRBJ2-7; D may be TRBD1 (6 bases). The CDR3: CASSFLQGSYEQYF. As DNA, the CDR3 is TGTGCCAGCAGTTTCCTACAGGGCTCCTACGAGCAGTACTTC.